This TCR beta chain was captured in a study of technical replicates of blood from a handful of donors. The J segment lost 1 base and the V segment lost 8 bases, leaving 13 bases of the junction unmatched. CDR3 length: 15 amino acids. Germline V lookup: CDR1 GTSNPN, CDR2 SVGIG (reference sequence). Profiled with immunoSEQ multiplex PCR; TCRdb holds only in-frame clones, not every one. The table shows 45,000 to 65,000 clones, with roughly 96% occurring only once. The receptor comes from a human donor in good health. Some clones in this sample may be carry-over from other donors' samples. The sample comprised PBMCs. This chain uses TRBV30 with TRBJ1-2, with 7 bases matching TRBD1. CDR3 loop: CAGSVQGGYNYGYTF. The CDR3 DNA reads TGTGCCGGGTCGGTCCAGGGGGGTTATAACTATGGCTACACCTTC. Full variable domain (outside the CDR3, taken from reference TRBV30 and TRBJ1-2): SQTIHQWPATLVQPVGSPLSLECTVEGTSNPNLYWYRQAAGRGLQLLFYSVGIGQISSEVPQNLSASRPQDRQFILSSKKLLLSDSGFYLCAGSVQGGYNYGYTFGSGTRLTVV.